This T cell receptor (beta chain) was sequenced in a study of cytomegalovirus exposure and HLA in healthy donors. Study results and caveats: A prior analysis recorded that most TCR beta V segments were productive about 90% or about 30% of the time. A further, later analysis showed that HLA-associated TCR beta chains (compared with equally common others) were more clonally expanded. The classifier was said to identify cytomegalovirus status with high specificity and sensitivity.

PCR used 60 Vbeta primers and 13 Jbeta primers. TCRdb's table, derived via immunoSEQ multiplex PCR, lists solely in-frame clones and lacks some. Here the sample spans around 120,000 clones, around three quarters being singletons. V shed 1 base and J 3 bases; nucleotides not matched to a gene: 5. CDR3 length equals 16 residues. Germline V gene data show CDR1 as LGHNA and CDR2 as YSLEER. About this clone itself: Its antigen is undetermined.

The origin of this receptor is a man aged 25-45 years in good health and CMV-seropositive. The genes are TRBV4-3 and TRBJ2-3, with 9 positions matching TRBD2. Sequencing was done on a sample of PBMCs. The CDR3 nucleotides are TGCGCCAGCAGCCAAGCTAGCGGGGCGGTAACAGATACGCAGTATTTT. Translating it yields CASSQASGAVTDTQYF.